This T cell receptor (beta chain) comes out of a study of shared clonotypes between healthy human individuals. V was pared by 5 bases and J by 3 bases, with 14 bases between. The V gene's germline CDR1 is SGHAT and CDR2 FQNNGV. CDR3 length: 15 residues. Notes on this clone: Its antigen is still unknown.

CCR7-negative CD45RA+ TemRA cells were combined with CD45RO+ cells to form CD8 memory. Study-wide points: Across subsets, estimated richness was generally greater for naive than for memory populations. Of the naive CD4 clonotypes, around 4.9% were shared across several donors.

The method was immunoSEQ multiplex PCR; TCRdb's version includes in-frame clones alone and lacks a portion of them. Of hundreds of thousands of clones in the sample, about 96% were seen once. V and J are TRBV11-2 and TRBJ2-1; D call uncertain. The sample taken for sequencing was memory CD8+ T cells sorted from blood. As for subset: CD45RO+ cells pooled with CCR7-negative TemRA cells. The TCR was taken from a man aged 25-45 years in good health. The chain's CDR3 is CASSKDSSLYNEQFF. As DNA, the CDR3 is TGTGCCAGCAGCAAAGACTCCTCCCTCTACAATGAGCAGTTCTTC.